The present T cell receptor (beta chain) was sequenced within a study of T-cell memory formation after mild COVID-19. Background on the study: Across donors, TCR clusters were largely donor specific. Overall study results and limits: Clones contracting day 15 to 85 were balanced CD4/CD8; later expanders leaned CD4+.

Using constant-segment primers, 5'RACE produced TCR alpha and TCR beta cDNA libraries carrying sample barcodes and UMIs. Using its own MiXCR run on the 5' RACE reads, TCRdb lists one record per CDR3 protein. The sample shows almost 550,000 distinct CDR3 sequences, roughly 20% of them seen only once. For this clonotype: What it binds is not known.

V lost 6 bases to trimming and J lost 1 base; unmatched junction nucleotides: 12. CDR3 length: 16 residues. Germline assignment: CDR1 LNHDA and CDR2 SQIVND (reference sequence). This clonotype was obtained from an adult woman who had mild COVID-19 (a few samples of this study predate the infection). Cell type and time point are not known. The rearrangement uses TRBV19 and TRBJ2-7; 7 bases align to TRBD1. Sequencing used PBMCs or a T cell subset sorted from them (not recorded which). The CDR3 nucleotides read TGTGCCAGTAGCCTTAGGCGGGCAGGGGGTTCCTACGAGCAGTACTTC. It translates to CASSLRRAGGSYEQYF. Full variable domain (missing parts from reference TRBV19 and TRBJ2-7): DGGITQSPKYLFRKEGQNVTLSCEQNLNHDAMYWYRQDPGQGLRLIYYSQIVNDFQKGDIAEGYSVSREKKESFPLTVTSAQKNPTAFYLCASSLRRAGGSYEQYFGPGTRLTVT.